A single sample gave rise to the 21 T cell receptor beta chains below, sequenced in a study of OX40 agonist ivuxolimab in advanced cancers. Clones were sequenced by immunoSEQ multiplex PCR, and TCRdb holds only the in-frame ones, with some missing. The table lists around 57,000 clones, roughly 84% of them singletons. This sample comprised CD4+ or CD8+ T cells sorted from blood, obtained in a trial of the OX40 agonist ivuxolimab. The source of these receptors is an adult with an advanced solid tumor such as melanoma, head and neck, liver or kidney cancer.

The V and J genes are TRBV4-3 and TRBJ1-2; TRBD1 might be the D (5 bases). The germline CDR1 and CDR2 sequences are LGHNA and YSLEER. CDR3 length: 14 amino acids. V was pared by 0 bases and J by 4 bases, with 9 bases between. CDR3 nucleotide sequence: TGCGCCAGCAGCCAAGATCCCCAGGGCTATGGCTACACCTTC. Its translation is CASSQDPQGYGYTF.

This chain connects TRBV7-9 to TRBJ2-7; 9 bases agree with TRBD2. Germline CDR1 and CDR2: SEHNR and FQNEAQ (reference sequence). CDR3 length: 14 amino acids. Germline trimming cut 3 bases from V and 3 bases from J; bases unmatched to any gene: 3. CDR3 residues: CASSLGLAGYEQYF. The CDR3 DNA reads as TGTGCCAGCAGCTTGGGACTAGCCGGCTACGAGCAGTACTTC.

This rearrangement joins TRBV11-2 to TRBJ1-1; a possible D gene is TRBD1 (5 bases). The CDR3 consists of 14 residues. Trimming removed 5 bases from V and 1 base from J, with 11 bases in between. Per the germline V gene, CDR1 is SGHAT and CDR2 is FQNNGV. The CDR3 nucleotides are TGTGCCAGCAGCCGGGGCCGGGGGAACACTGAAGCTTTCTTT. It codes for CASSRGRGNTEAFF.

The V and J genes are TRBV5-6 and TRBJ2-3; 7 bases map to TRBD2. Germline V gene lookup returns CDR1 SGHDT and CDR2 YYEEEE. V dropped 0 bases and J dropped 10; count of bases not matched to a gene: 5. The CDR3 contains 13 residues. CDR3 loop: CASSLGPGGPQYF. CDR3 nucleotide sequence: TGTGCCAGCAGCTTGGGGCCGGGAGGCCCGCAGTATTTT. Combining the CDR3 with reference TRBV5-6 and TRBJ2-3 gives the whole variable domain DAGVTQSPTHLIKTRGQQVTLRCSPKSGHDTVSWYQQALGQGPQFIFQYYEEEERQRGNFPDRFSGHQFPNYSSELNVNALLLGDSALYLCASSLGPGGPQYFGPGTRLTVL.

The rearrangement links TRBV28 to TRBJ2-1; D possibly corresponds to TRBD2 (7 bases). The CDR3 contains 16 residues. Germline V gene sequence: CDR1 MDHEN, CDR2 SYDVKM. Trimming took 8 bases from V and 6 from J, leaving 23 bases between them. In DNA, the CDR3 is TGTGCCAGCTCTGTTGGGGGCGGGAGAGGTGGCAATGAGCAGTTCTTC. Its protein is CASSVGGGRGGNEQFF.

V is TRBV25-1 and J is TRBJ1-2; D not certain. The germline V and J ends were trimmed by 5 bases and 3 bases, with 7 bases remaining between them. Germline CDR1 and CDR2: MGHDK and SYGVNS. The CDR3 sequence is 12 residues long. The CDR3 DNA follows: TGTGCCAGCAGTATCGGGGACTATGGCTACACCTTC. Protein product: CASSIGDYGYTF.

This sequence joins TRBV19 and TRBJ1-5; 7 bases agree with TRBD1. Germline V gives CDR1 LNHDA, CDR2 SQIVND (reference sequence). The CDR3 is 15 amino acids. V gave up 7 bases and J gave up 2 bases; unmatched junction bases: 8. CDR3 amino acids: CASTSGGAGNQPQHF. CDR3 DNA sequence: TGTGCCAGTACCTCAGGGGGGGCGGGCAATCAGCCCCAGCATTTT.

The chain links TRBV6-5 to TRBJ1-2; D ambiguous. Germline assignment: CDR1 MNHEY and CDR2 SVGAGI. The CDR3 is 12 residues long. Trimming removed 7 bases at V and 4 bases at J, with 10 bases between. CDR3 region: CASTRGGYGYTF. DNA for the CDR3: TGTGCCAGCACAAGAGGAGGCTATGGCTACACCTTC.

This chain connects TRBV6-4 to TRBJ2-7; D is tentatively TRBD1 or TRBD2 (5 bases each). Trimming pared 0 bases from V and 0 bases from J, leaving 18 bases between. The CDR3 length is 18 residues. CDR1 is MRHNA and CDR2 is SNTAGT in the germline V gene. The chain's CDR3 is CASSDSAGLASSSYEQYF. In DNA, the CDR3 is TGTGCCAGCAGTGACTCGGCAGGGCTAGCTTCGAGCTCCTACGAGCAGTACTTC.

The chain uses TRBV28 and TRBJ2-7; 7 positions agree with TRBD2. The CDR3 covers 15 residues. V gave up 8 bases and J gave up 0 bases; unmatched junction bases: 10. Germline loops: CDR1 MDHEN, CDR2 SYDVKM. CDR3 sequence: CASRGGGTSSYEQYF. CDR3 sequence (DNA): TGTGCCAGCCGAGGCGGGGGAACAAGCTCCTACGAGCAGTACTTC.

The V call is TRBV2, the J call TRBJ2-5; D not resolved. The ends were cut back, 1 base at V and 13 bases at J, with 28 bases in the middle. The CDR3 is 17 residues long. CDR1 is SNHLY, CDR2 FYNNEI, per germline. The CDR3 nucleotides read TGTGCCAGCAGTGAAGAGCAATATATTTTCGGCTCCAAGATTGGGTACTTC. It codes for CASSEEQYIFGSKIGYF.

The chain carries TRBV7-2 and TRBJ2-7; the D gene is possibly TRBD2 (6 bases). V dropped 1 base and J dropped 4 bases, with 14 bases sitting between them. This CDR3 has 15 residues. From germline, CDR1 is SGHTA and CDR2 FQGNSA. CDR3 nucleotide sequence: TGTGCCAGCAGCTTAGACGGGAGAGAGGCATACGAGCAGTACTTC. Translation gives CASSLDGREAYEQYF.

The chain links TRBV6-6 to TRBJ2-4, with 11 nucleotides matching TRBD2. This CDR3 is built from 14 residues. CDR1 and CDR2 from the germline V gene are MNHNY and SVGAGI (reference sequence). The V gene end was trimmed by 7 bases and the J gene end by 8 bases; junction bases not matched to a gene: 7. This CDR3 reads CASTSGTSGDIQYF. The CDR3 DNA follows: TGTGCCAGCACCTCAGGGACTAGCGGAGACATTCAGTACTTC.

This clone has just a few counts. The CDR3 loop is CSVEGVRGAYGYTF. As DNA, the CDR3 is TGCAGCGTTGAAGGAGTCAGGGGGGCCTATGGCTACACCTTC. The V and J genes are TRBV29-1 and TRBJ1-2, with TRBD1 identical over 7 bases. With 1 base clipped from V and 4 bases from J, the junction kept 6 bases outside the gene matches. The germline CDR1 and CDR2 sequences are SQVTM and ANQGSEA. This CDR3 has 14 amino acids.

The V and J genes are TRBV6-6 and TRBJ2-3, with TRBD2 identical over 8 bases. Germline CDR1 and CDR2: MNHNY and SVGAGI (reference sequence). There are 14 residues in the CDR3. V lost 8 bases and J lost 1; bases outside the gene matches: 5. The CDR3 loop is CASGTTSGTDTQYF. The CDR3 coding sequence is TGTGCCAGCGGGACGACTAGCGGCACAGATACGCAGTATTTT.

The chain uses TRBV28 and TRBJ1-3; D is unclear. Trimming removed 8 bases from V and 0 bases from J, with 14 bases in between. This CDR3 has 15 residues. CDR1 is MDHEN, CDR2 SYDVKM, per germline. This chain's CDR3 is CASGELVPSGNTIYF. In DNA form, the CDR3 reads TGTGCCAGCGGCGAACTAGTCCCCTCTGGAAACACCATATATTTT.

The chain employs TRBV2 and TRBJ1-4; no firm D call. The length of the CDR3 is 13 residues. CDR1 and CDR2 from the germline V gene are SNHLY and FYNNEI. The V gene lost 8 bases and the J gene lost 8 bases, with 15 bases spanning the gap. The CDR3 nucleotides read TGTGCCAGCGGGCGGGAACACGGGGAAAAACTGTTTTTT. Translating gives CASGREHGEKLFF.

The genes are TRBV5-1 and TRBJ2-2; a weak D match, TRBD2 (5 bases). The ends were cut back, 1 base at V and 3 bases at J, with 10 bases in the middle. From germline, CDR1 is SGHRS and CDR2 YFSETQ. CDR3 length: 15 residues. Written as DNA, the CDR3 is TGCGCCAGCAGCTTGTTTAGCGAGTACACCGGGGAGCTGTTTTTT. It yields the protein CASSLFSEYTGELFF.

The CDR3 coding sequence is TGTGCCAGCAGTGAAAGGTCAGGGCGTTATGGCTACACCTTC. Protein: CASSERSGRYGYTF. The V and J genes are TRBV2 and TRBJ1-2, with a tentative D call TRBD1 (5 bases). The CDR3 totals 14 residues. Germline-derived CDR1 and CDR2 are SNHLY and FYNNEI. V was clipped by 2 bases and J by 5 bases, with 12 bases between them. Drawing the rest from reference TRBV2 and TRBJ1-2, the complete variable domain is EPEVTQTPSHQVTQMGQEVILRCVPISNHLYFYWYRQILGQKVEFLVSFYNNEISEKSEIFDDQFSVERPDGSNFTLKIRSTKLEDSAMYFCASSERSGRYGYTFGSGTRLTVV.

The rearrangement joins TRBV10-3 to TRBJ1-2, with D possibly being TRBD1 (6 bases). The CDR3 is made up of 13 amino acids. CDR1 is ENHRY, CDR2 SYGVKD, per germline. Between the trimmed V and J ends, which lost 6 bases and 4 bases, there was a span of 12 bases. CDR3 sequence reads: CAIRSGAAYGYTF. The CDR3 nucleotides read TGTGCCATCAGATCAGGGGCGGCCTATGGCTACACCTTC.

V gene TRBV6-1 combines with J gene TRBJ1-5; no clear D gene. Trimming shortened V by 7 bases and J by 6 bases, and 16 bases separated the two germline ends. The CDR3 covers 14 residues. Germline V gives CDR1 MNHNS, CDR2 SASEGT. The CDR3 DNA reads TGTGCCAGCACCCCGGGAGGAGAAGGTCAGCCCCAGCATTTT. Its protein product is CASTPGGEGQPQHF.